The clone carrying this TCR beta chain was counted between two and nine times. Antigen specificity is unknown. Each CDR3 protein gets one entry after TCRdb re-called the 5' RACE reads with MiXCR. The sample consists of 350,000 to 550,000 distinct CDR3 sequences, roughly 26% of them appearing once. The sample belongs to a study of CD8 T cells in ankylosing spondylitis. Study conclusions and caveats: Within matched ankylosing spondylitis synovial fluid, disease-linked clones were reportedly significantly enriched. Several of the motif variants were reported before in synovial fluid and blood from reactive arthritis. A TCR beta motif of about 8 highly homologous variants appeared characteristic of ankylosing spondylitis blood.

Germline V CDR1 and CDR2: SEHNR, FQNEAQ (reference sequence). The CDR3 runs 14 residues. Losses at the gene ends were 3 bases for V and 8 bases for J; bases not matched to a gene: 7. This sequence joins TRBV7-9 and TRBJ2-5, with 9 bases identical to TRBD1. The receptor was isolated from a male donor with ankylosing spondylitis. Sequencing was carried out using blood, either unsorted or a sorted T cell fraction (not recorded which). The DNA for the CDR3 is TGTGCCAGCAGCTTTCCGGGGACAGGGACCACCCAGTACTTC. It is translated as CASSFPGTGTTQYF.